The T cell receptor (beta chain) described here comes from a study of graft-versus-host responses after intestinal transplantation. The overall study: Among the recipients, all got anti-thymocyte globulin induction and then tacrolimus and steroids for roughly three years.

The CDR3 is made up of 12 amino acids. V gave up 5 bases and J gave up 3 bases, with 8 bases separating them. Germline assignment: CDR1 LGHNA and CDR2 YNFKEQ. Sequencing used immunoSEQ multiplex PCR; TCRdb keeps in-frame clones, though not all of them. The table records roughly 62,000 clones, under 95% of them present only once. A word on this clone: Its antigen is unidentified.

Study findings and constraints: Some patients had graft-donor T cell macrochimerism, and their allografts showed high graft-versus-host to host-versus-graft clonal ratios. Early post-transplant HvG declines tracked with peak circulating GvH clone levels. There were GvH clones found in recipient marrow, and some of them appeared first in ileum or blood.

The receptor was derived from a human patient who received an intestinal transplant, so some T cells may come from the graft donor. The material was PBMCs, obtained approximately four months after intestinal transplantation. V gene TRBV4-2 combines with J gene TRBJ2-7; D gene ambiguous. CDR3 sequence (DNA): TGTGCCAGCAGCAACGAAAACTACGAGCAGTACTTC. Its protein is CASSNENYEQYF.